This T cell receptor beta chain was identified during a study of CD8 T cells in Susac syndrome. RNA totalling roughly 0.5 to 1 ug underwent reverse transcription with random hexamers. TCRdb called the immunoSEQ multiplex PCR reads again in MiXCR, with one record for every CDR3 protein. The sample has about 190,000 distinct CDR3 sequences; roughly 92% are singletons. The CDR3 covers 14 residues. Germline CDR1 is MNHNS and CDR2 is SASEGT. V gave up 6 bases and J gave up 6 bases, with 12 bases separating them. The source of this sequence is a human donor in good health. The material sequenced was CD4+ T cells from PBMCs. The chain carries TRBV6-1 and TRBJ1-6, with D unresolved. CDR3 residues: CASSVGPFNSPLHF. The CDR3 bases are TGTGCCAGCAGCGTGGGTCCTTTTAATTCACCCCTCCACTTT.